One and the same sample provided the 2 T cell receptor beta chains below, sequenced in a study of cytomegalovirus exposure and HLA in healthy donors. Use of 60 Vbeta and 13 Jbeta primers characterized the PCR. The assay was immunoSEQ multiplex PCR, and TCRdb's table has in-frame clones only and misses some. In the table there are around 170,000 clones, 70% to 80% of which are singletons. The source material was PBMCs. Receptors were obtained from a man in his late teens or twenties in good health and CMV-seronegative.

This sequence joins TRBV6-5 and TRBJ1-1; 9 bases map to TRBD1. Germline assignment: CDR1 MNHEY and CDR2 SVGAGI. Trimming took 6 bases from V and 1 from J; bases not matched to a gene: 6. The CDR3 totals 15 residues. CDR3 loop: CASRGPGQGNTEAFF. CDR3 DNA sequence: TGTGCCAGCAGGGGCCCGGGACAGGGGAACACTGAAGCTTTCTTT.

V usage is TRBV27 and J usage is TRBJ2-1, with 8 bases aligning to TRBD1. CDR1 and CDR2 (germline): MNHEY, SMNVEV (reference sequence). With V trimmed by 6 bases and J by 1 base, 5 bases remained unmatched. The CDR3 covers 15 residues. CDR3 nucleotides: TGTGCCAGCAGGATGACAGGGGCTTCCTACAATGAGCAGTTCTTC. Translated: CASRMTGASYNEQFF.